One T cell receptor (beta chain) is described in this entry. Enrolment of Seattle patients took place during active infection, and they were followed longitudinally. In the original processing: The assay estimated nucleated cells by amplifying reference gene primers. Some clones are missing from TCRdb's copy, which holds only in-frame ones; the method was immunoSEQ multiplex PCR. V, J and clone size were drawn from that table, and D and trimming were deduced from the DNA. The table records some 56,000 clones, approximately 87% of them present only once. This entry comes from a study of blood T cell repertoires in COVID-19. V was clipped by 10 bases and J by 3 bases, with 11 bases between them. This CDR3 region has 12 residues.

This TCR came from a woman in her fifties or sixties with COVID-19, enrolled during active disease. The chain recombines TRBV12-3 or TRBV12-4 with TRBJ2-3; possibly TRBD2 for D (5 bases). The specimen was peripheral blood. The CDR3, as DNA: TGTGCCATCAGACCGGGGACAGATACGCAGTATTTT. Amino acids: CAIRPGTDTQYF.